Sequencing of this T cell receptor beta chain was carried out in a study of response to subunit inactivated influenza vaccine. A single record per CDR3 protein comes from TCRdb applying MiXCR to the RT-PCR reads. This table holds around 520,000 distinct CDR3 sequences, around 25% found once. The V gene's germline CDR1 is SEHNR and CDR2 FQNEAQ (reference sequence). The CDR3 sequence is 17 residues long. Losses at the gene ends were 5 bases for V and 5 bases for J; bases not matched to a gene: 15. This clonotype originated in a middle-aged man who received an inactivated influenza vaccine. Sequencing used CD4+ T cells sorted from PBMCs, obtained about 5 days after vaccination. The chain has TRBV7-9 and TRBJ2-3; 8 bases line up with TRBD2. The CDR3 loop is CASSLRTGTRGVDTQYF. In nucleotides, the CDR3 is TGTGCCAGCAGCCTTCGAACCGGGACTAGGGGGGTAGATACGCAGTATTTT.